The sequence of this T cell receptor (beta chain) was determined in a study of blood T cell repertoires in COVID-19. Study as a whole: Samples of COVID-19 (acute and convalescent) were obtained from the United States, Italy and Spain.

Germline V CDR1 and CDR2: SNHLY, FYNNEI. The length of the CDR3 is 15 residues. J was trimmed by 5 bases and V by 6 bases; bases with no gene match: 10. Authors' data handling: The authors estimated nucleated cell counts from reference gene primer amplification. The data were produced by immunoSEQ multiplex PCR, yet TCRdb's version contains in-frame clones alone and is incomplete. V and J calls and clone size are copied from that table; D and trimming were computed from the DNA. Of 130,000 to 150,000 clones listed, around four fifths are singletons. The TCR sequence derives from a woman aged 35 to 49 with active or convalescent COVID-19. Sequencing input: peripheral blood. This chain joins TRBV2 and TRBJ1-2; 9 nucleotides agree with TRBD1. The CDR3 is CASSGPGQGLYGYTF. For the CDR3, the DNA is TGTGCCAGCAGCGGTCCGGGACAGGGCCTTTATGGCTACACCTTC.